This TCR beta chain was sequenced during a study of CD8 T cells in Susac syndrome. The study, taken as a whole, reports: By the study's own acknowledgment, its TCR sequencing and HLA analysis included relatively few individuals.

CD8+ and CD4+ blood T cells underwent TCR beta sequencing. Through negative isolation, CD4+ and CD8+ T cells were obtained, while TEMRA cells were enriched using FACS. The RNA input was about 0.5 to 1 ug, and it was reverse transcribed with random hexamers. Amplification of TCR beta CDR3 used immunoSEQ multiplex PCR across 54 Vbeta and 13 Jbeta. One entry per CDR3 protein results from TCRdb running MiXCR on the immunoSEQ multiplex PCR reads. The data show approximately 200,000 distinct CDR3 sequences, approximately 95% seen once. As for this clonotype: Antigen unknown.

The sequencing input was CD4+ T cells from PBMCs. This TCR derives from a human donor with multiple sclerosis.

The CDR3: CAWSEGDDTEAFF. In DNA form, the CDR3 reads TGTGCCTGGAGTGAAGGGGACGACACTGAAGCTTTCTTT. The chain has TRBV30 and TRBJ1-1; D might be TRBD1 (5 bases). The V end was cut by 1 base, the J end by 3 bases, with 9 bases between. The CDR3 consists of 13 residues. Germline CDR1 is GTSNPN and CDR2 is SVGIG (reference sequence).